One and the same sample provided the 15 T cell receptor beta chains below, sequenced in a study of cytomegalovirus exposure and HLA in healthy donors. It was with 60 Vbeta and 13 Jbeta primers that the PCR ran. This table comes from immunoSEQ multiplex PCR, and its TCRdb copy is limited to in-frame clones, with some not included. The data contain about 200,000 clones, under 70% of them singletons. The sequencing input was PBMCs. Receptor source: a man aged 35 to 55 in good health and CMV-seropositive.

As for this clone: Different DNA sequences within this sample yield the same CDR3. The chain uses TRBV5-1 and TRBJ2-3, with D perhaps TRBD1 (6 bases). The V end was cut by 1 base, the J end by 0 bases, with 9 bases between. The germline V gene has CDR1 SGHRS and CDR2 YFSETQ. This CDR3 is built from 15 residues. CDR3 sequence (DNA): TGCGCCAGCAGCTTGTTGGGGGCTAGCACAGATACGCAGTATTTT. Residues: CASSLLGASTDTQYF.

The CDR3, as DNA: TGTGCCAGCAGCCCCCGTGGAGCTGGAAACACCATATATTTT. Translated: CASSPRGAGNTIYF. The rearrangement links TRBV14 to TRBJ1-3; D unclear. This CDR3 has 14 residues. The V end lost 4 bases, the J end lost 2 bases, and 9 bases lay between the germline ends. CDR1 SGHDN and CDR2 FVKESK come from the germline V gene.

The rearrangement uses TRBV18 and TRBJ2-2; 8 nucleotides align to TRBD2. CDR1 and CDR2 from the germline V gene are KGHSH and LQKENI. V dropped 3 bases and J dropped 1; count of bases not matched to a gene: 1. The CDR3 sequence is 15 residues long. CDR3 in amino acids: CASSPGRENTGELFF. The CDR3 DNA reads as TGTGCCAGCTCACCCGGGAGGGAGAACACCGGGGAGCTGTTTTTT.

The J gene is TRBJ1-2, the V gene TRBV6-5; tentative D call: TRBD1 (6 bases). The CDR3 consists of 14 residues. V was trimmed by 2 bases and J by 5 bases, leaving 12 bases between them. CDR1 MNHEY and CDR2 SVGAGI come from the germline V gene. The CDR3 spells CASSYVQGQYGYTF. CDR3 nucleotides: TGTGCCAGCAGTTACGTCCAGGGGCAATATGGCTACACCTTC.

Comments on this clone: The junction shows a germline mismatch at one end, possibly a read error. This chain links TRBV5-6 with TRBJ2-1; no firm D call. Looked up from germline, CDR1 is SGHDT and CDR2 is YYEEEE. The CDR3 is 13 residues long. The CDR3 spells CASSLGGYNERFF. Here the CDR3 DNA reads TGTGCCAGCAGCTTGGGCGGATACAATGAGCGGTTCTTC.

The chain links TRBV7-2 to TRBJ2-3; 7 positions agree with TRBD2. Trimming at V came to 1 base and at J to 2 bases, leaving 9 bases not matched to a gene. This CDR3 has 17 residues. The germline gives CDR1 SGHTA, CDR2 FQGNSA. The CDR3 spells CASSLGIAGEYTDTQYF. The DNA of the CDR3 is TGTGCCAGCAGCTTAGGGATCGCGGGGGAATACACAGATACGCAGTATTTT.

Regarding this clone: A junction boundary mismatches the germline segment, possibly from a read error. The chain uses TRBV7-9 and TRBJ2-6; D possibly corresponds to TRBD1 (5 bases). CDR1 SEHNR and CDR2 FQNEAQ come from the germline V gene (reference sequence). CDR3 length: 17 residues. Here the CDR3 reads CSSSFPTQGSGANVLTF. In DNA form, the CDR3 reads TGTTCCAGCAGCTTCCCTACTCAGGGCTCTGGGGCCAACGTCCTGACTTTC.

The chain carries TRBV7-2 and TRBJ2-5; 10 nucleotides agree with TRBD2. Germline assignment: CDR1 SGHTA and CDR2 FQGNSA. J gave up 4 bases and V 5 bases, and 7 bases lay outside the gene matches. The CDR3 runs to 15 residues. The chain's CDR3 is CASSRAGGPGETQYF. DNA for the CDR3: TGTGCCAGCAGCCGAGCGGGGGGGCCGGGAGAGACCCAGTACTTC.

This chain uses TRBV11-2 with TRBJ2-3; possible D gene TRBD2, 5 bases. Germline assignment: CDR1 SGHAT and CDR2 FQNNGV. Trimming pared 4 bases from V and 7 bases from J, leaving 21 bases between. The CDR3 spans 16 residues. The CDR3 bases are TGTGCCAGCAGCTCCTCAGGAGGCGAGATCTCGTATACGCAGTATTTT. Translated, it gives CASSSSGGEISYTQYF.

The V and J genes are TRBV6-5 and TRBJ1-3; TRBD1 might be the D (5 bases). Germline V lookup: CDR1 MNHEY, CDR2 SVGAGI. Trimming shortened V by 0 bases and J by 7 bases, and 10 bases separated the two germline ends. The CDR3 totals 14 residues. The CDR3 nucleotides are TGTGCCAGCAGTTACTCAGGGGCGTTGAACACCATATATTTT. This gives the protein CASSYSGALNTIYF.

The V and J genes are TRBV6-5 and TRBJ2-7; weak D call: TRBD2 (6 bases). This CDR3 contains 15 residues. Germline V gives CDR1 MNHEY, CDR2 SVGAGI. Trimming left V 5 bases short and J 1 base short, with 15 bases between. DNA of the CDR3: TGTGCCAGCAGTCCCCGGGGGAAATCTTCCTACGAGCAGTACTTC. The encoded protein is CASSPRGKSSYEQYF.

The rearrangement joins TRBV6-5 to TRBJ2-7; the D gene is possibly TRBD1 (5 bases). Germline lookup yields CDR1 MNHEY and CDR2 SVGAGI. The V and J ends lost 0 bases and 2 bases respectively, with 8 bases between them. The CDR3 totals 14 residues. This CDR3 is CASSYSTATYEQYF. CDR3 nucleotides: TGTGCCAGCAGTTACTCGACAGCAACCTACGAGCAGTACTTC.

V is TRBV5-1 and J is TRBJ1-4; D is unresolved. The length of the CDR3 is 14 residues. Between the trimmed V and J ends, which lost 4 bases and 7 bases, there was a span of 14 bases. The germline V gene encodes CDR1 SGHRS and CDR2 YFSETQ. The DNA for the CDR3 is TGCGCCAGCAGCATGAAGGTCGGGAGTGAAAAACTGTTTTTT. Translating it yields CASSMKVGSEKLFF.

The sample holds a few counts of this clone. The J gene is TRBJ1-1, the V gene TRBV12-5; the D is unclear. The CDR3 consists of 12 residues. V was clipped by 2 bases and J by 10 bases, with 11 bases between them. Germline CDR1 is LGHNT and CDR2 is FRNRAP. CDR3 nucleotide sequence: TGTGCTAGTGGTTTGCAGTCACGGGTAGCTTTCTTT. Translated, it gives CASGLQSRVAFF.

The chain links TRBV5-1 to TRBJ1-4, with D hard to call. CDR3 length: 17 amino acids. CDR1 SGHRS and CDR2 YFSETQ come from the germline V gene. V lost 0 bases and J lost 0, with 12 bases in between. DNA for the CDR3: TGCGCCAGCAGCTTGGGAGGGCAGGTGGCAACTAATGAAAAACTGTTTTTT. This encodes CASSLGGQVATNEKLFF.